This T cell receptor beta chain comes out of a study of human T cells and chemical hapten exposure. CDR1 is DFQATT, CDR2 SNEGSKA, per germline (reference sequence). The CDR3 has 14 amino acids. The V gene lost 0 bases and the J gene lost 6 bases, with 14 bases spanning the gap. Sample time point: healthy volunteer bleed at 6 weeks. Total RNA came from unfractionated whole blood. TCRdb independently ran MiXCR on the RACE reads; one entry per CDR3 protein. Here the sample spans some 40,000 distinct CDR3 sequences, 3.7% being singletons. The sample holds many counts of this clonotype. Sequenced material: whole blood. The receptor was isolated from a human donor in good health. Some clones in this sample may be carry-over from other donors' samples. The rearrangement joins TRBV20-1 to TRBJ1-1; a weak D match, TRBD1 (6 bases). CDR3 DNA sequence: TGCAGTGCTAGAGATAGAAGGGGGAGCTCTGAAGCTTTCTTT. Translation gives CSARDRRGSSEAFF.